These 15 T cell receptor beta chains were sequenced from one sample in a study of shared clonotypes between healthy human individuals. TCRdb's table, derived via immunoSEQ multiplex PCR, lists solely in-frame clones and lacks some. The sample records roughly 1 million clones, approximately 76% being singletons. Sequenced sample: memory CD4+ T cells sorted from blood. The subset is: CD45RA-negative fraction. The receptors here all came from a man between 18 and 29 years old in good health.

V is TRBV9 and J is TRBJ1-2; D is unresolved. The V gene lost 0 bases and the J gene lost 8 bases, with 14 bases spanning the gap. CDR3 length equals 14 residues. Germline lookup yields CDR1 SGDLS and CDR2 YYNGEE. The CDR3 reads CASSVDGVVGGYTF. The DNA of the CDR3 is TGTGCCAGCAGCGTAGATGGGGTTGTGGGGGGCTACACCTTC.

This clone showed up just a few times. V and J are TRBV28 and TRBJ2-6; the D gene is possibly TRBD2 (5 bases). Germline CDR1 MDHEN, CDR2 SYDVKM. V lost 8 bases to trimming and J lost 4 bases, with 9 bases between them. The CDR3 extends over 13 amino acids. CDR3 bases: TGTGCCAGCGCGCGGGCGGGGGCCAACGTCCTGACTTTC. Protein product: CASARAGANVLTF.

Notes on this clone: Other DNA sequences in this sample translate to the same CDR3. The chain joins TRBV30 to TRBJ2-3; a possible D gene is TRBD2 (6 bases). The V and J ends lost 0 bases and 1 base respectively, with 8 bases between them. The germline V gene has CDR1 GTSNPN and CDR2 SVGIG (reference sequence). This CDR3 comprises 14 residues. The CDR3 reads CAWSVRRGTDTQYF. The DNA of the CDR3 is TGTGCCTGGAGTGTTAGGAGGGGCACAGATACGCAGTATTTT.

In DNA, the CDR3 is TGTGCCAGCATGGGACAGGGGGCTTCACCCCTCCACTTT. Translating gives CASMGQGASPLHF. The chain joins TRBV2 to TRBJ1-6; 12 positions match TRBD1. Germline V lookup: CDR1 SNHLY, CDR2 FYNNEI. The CDR3 has 13 amino acids. After removal of 7 bases from V and 9 bases from J, the junction contained 1 base not matched to a gene.

Details on this clone: Other DNA variants within this sample encode the same CDR3. The chain links TRBV6-5 to TRBJ1-2; 8 nucleotides match TRBD1. CDR1 is MNHEY and CDR2 is SVGAGI in the germline V gene. This CDR3 spans 12 amino acids. V gave up 5 bases and J gave up 7 bases; unmatched junction bases: 3. The CDR3 DNA reads as TGTGCCAGCAGTGGCACAGGGGGTGGCTACACCTTC. As protein: CASSGTGGGYTF.

This sequence joins TRBV6-1 and TRBJ2-2; D unresolved. V was trimmed by 5 bases and J by 6 bases, leaving 13 bases between them. CDR3 length equals 14 residues. Germline CDR1 reads MNHNS; CDR2 reads SASEGT. The CDR3: CASSSRGVPGELFF. The CDR3 DNA reads as TGTGCCAGCAGTTCCCGAGGAGTCCCCGGGGAGCTGTTTTTT.

To note about this clone: This could be a read error, since a much larger clone is one nucleotide away. CDR3 coding DNA: TGTGCCAGCAGCCGCCGGGACAGCTACGAGCAGTACTTC. It encodes CASSRRDSYEQYF. The chain is built from TRBV7-9 and TRBJ2-7; TRBD1 aligns across 7 bases. V lost 5 bases to trimming and J lost 3 bases; unmatched junction nucleotides: 4. The CDR3 consists of 13 residues. Germline V gene data show CDR1 as SEHNR and CDR2 as FQNEAQ (reference sequence). Supplemented by reference TRBV7-9 and TRBJ2-7, the full variable domain reads DTGVSQNPRHKITKRGQNVTFRCDPISEHNRLYWYRQTLGQGPEFLTYFQNEAQLEKSRLLSDRFSAERPKGSFSTLEIQRTEQGDSAMYLCASSRRDSYEQYFGPGTRLTVT.

CDR3 DNA sequence: TGCAGTGCTAGCCAGGGGTATGGCTACACCTTC. Protein: CSASQGYGYTF. The rearrangement joins TRBV20-1 to TRBJ1-2; a weak D match, TRBD1 (6 bases). Germline assignment: CDR1 DFQATT and CDR2 SNEGSKA (reference sequence). The CDR3 runs to 11 residues. V was trimmed by 3 bases and J by 5 bases, leaving 7 bases between them.

The chain employs TRBV5-5 and TRBJ2-3, with 10 positions matching TRBD2. This CDR3 contains 18 residues. Germline CDR1 is SGHKS and CDR2 is YYEKEE (reference sequence). The V gene end was trimmed by 1 base and the J gene end by 3 bases; junction bases not matched to a gene: 11. The CDR3 is CASSLTRLAGVLTDTQYF. The CDR3 coding sequence is TGTGCCAGCAGCTTGACAAGGCTAGCGGGAGTTTTAACAGATACGCAGTATTTT.

The CDR3 nucleotides read TGTGCCTGGAGTGAGGGGTCGGGGAGGCCTGAAGCTTTCTTT. It yields the protein CAWSEGSGRPEAFF. The genes are TRBV30 and TRBJ1-1; maybe TRBD1 (5 bases). CDR1 GTSNPN and CDR2 SVGIG come from the germline V gene (reference sequence). The CDR3 runs to 14 residues. V was shortened by 1 base and J by 6 bases, with 15 bases between the two germline ends.

The chain links TRBV28 to TRBJ2-1, with TRBD2 identical over 8 bases. Germline CDR1 MDHEN, CDR2 SYDVKM. The J segment lost 6 bases and the V segment lost 5 bases, leaving 9 bases of the junction unmatched. The CDR3 sequence is 15 residues long. The CDR3 loop is CASSVVGLASNEQFF. The DNA for the CDR3 is TGTGCCAGCAGTGTTGTTGGACTAGCAAGCAATGAGCAGTTCTTC.

This clone was recorded once. This chain uses TRBV5-1 with TRBJ2-3, with D unclear. V lost 1 base, J lost 2 bases, and 11 bases lay in between. Germline CDR1 SGHRS, CDR2 YFSETQ. CDR3 length equals 15 residues. CDR3 residues: CASSLNTGSTDTQYF. In nucleotides, the CDR3 is TGCGCCAGCAGCTTGAACACCGGCTCCACAGATACGCAGTATTTT.

The chain employs TRBV5-3 and TRBJ2-3; 9 bases align to TRBD2. TRBV5-3 falls under the ORF class, with uncertain function. The CDR3 runs 14 residues. V lost 9 bases to trimming and J lost 3 bases; unmatched junction nucleotides: 8. The CDR3 sequence: CATPRGGGTDTQYF. CDR3 nucleotide sequence: TGTGCCACCCCCCGCGGGGGGGGGACAGATACGCAGTATTTT.

This rearrangement joins TRBV2 to TRBJ2-3; 11 nucleotides align to TRBD2. This CDR3 region has 15 residues. Germline assignment: CDR1 SNHLY and CDR2 FYNNEI. With 6 bases clipped from V and 10 bases from J, the junction kept 12 bases outside the gene matches. The CDR3 DNA follows: TGTGCCAGCAGGGAGGGCCCTAGCGGGGGGCTACCGCAGTATTTT. Translated: CASREGPSGGLPQYF.

The V call is TRBV5-6, the J call TRBJ2-7; tentative D call: TRBD2 (7 bases). The CDR3 runs 15 residues. Per germline, CDR1 SGHDT and CDR2 YYEEEE. V was cut by 7 bases and J by 2 bases, with 19 bases left in between. The CDR3 sequence: CASGRAGAAAYEQYF. CDR3 nucleotide sequence: TGTGCCAGCGGACGGGCGGGGGCCGCGGCCTACGAGCAGTACTTC.